This T cell receptor (beta chain) was found in a study of OX40 agonist ivuxolimab in advanced cancers. Across the whole study: With ivuxolimab, an agonistic anti-OX40 (CD134) antibody, patients were treated. Ivuxolimab, which patients received intravenously every 2 weeks, was dosed at 0.01 to 10 mg/kg.

The assay was immunoSEQ multiplex PCR, and TCRdb's table has in-frame clones only and misses some. This sample has 50,000 to 65,000 clones, with around 85% found just once. The CDR3 extends over 19 amino acids. V shed 0 bases and J 6 bases; nucleotides not matched to a gene: 8. The V gene's germline CDR1 is WNHNN and CDR2 SYGVQD (reference sequence). V and J are TRBV10-1 and TRBJ2-4; 16 bases are shared with TRBD2. The sequencing here drew on CD4+ or CD8+ T cells sorted from blood, taken in a trial of the OX40 agonist ivuxolimab. This TCR was recovered from an adult with an advanced solid tumor such as melanoma, head and neck, liver or kidney cancer. DNA for the CDR3: TGCGCCAGCAGTGAGTCGTCTGGGACTAGCGGGGGGGCTAGAAACATTCAGTACTTC. It codes for CASSESSGTSGGARNIQYF.